Shown below are 28 T cell receptor beta chains from a single sample sequenced in a study of cytomegalovirus exposure and HLA in healthy donors. The PCR employed 60 Vbeta primers together with 13 Jbeta primers. The protocol was immunoSEQ multiplex PCR, while the TCRdb copy is restricted to in-frame clones and leaves out a portion. This table has over 150,000 clones, roughly 80% appearing once. Material: PBMCs. The receptor set was obtained from a young man in good health and CMV-seropositive.

Only a few counts were recorded for this clone. The rearrangement uses TRBV6-1 and TRBJ1-1; 10 nucleotides agree with TRBD1. Per germline, CDR1 MNHNS and CDR2 SASEGT. CDR3 length equals 15 residues. V trimming: 4 bases; J trimming: 2 bases; junction bases outside the gene matches: 4. In DNA, the CDR3 is TGTGCCAGCAGTGGACAGGGGGCTTTTAACACTGAAGCTTTCTTT. Translated: CASSGQGAFNTEAFF.

The chain carries TRBV9 and TRBJ2-2; TRBD2 matches at 8 bases. The CDR3 covers 16 residues. Germline loops: CDR1 SGDLS, CDR2 YYNGEE. V dropped 4 bases and J dropped 6; count of bases not matched to a gene: 11. Here the CDR3 DNA reads TGTGCCAGCAGCCGGGGGGCGGGAGGTTCTTCCGGGGAGCTGTTTTTT. This gives the protein CASSRGAGGSSGELFF.

This clone came up a few times. The V gene is TRBV5-4, the J gene TRBJ2-7, with a possible D match to TRBD2 (6 bases). Germline loops: CDR1 SGHNT, CDR2 YYREEE (reference sequence). V was clipped by 4 bases and J by 3 bases, with 14 bases between them. The CDR3 contains 14 residues. CDR3 nucleotides: TGTGCCAGCAGCCAACTAACGCGGGGCTACGAGCAGTACTTC. Its protein is CASSQLTRGYEQYF.

This clone was detected only once. The gene calls are TRBV7-2 and TRBJ2-7; 7 bases align to TRBD1. The V gene end was trimmed by 4 bases and the J gene end by 2 bases; junction bases not matched to a gene: 8. This CDR3 region has 15 residues. Germline assignment: CDR1 SGHTA and CDR2 FQGNSA. The CDR3 loop is CASSYIRDRAYEQYF. The CDR3 DNA is TGTGCCAGCAGCTACATCCGGGACAGAGCCTACGAGCAGTACTTC.

The chain has TRBV7-8 and TRBJ2-1; TRBD2 might be the D (6 bases). V gave up 2 bases and J gave up 4 bases, with 12 bases separating them. Germline V lookup: CDR1 SGHVS, CDR2 FQNEAQ. The CDR3 loop spans 15 amino acids. CDR3 DNA: TGTGCCAGCAGCTTAAGCCCGGGAGTGTACAATGAGCAGTTCTTC. As protein: CASSLSPGVYNEQFF. The variable domain in full, with the rest retrieved from reference TRBV7-8 and TRBJ2-1, is GAGVSQSPRYKVAKRGQDVALRCDPISGHVSLFWYQQALGQGPEFLTYFQNEAQLDKSGLPSDRFFAERPEGSVSTLKIQRTQQEDSAVYLCASSLSPGVYNEQFFGPGTRLTVL.

The CDR3 DNA is TGTGCCAGCAGTTCCAAGGGGACTAACTATGGCTACACCTTC. This translates into CASSSKGTNYGYTF. V gene TRBV27 combines with J gene TRBJ1-2; D possibly corresponds to TRBD1 (5 bases). The CDR3 totals 14 residues. The V end was cut by 4 bases, the J end by 0 bases, with 9 bases between. Looked up from germline, CDR1 is MNHEY and CDR2 is SMNVEV (reference sequence).

The chain recombines TRBV19 with TRBJ2-7; the match to TRBD1 covers 11 bases. The junction had 2 bases not matched to a gene; V was cut back by 3 bases and J by 7 bases. Germline lookup yields CDR1 LNHDA and CDR2 SQIVND (reference sequence). The length of the CDR3 is 13 residues. CDR3 protein: CASSMDRGREQYF. The CDR3 DNA reads as TGTGCCAGTAGTATGGACAGGGGGCGTGAGCAGTACTTC.

This chain uses TRBV5-1 with TRBJ2-3; TRBD2 matches at 11 bases. With V trimmed by 2 bases and J by 0 bases, 2 bases remained unmatched. The germline CDR1 and CDR2 sequences are SGHRS and YFSETQ. The CDR3 has 16 residues. The DNA for the CDR3 is TGCGCCAGCAGCTTTGGGACTAGCGGCAGCACAGATACGCAGTATTTT. Amino acids: CASSFGTSGSTDTQYF.

The chain carries TRBV5-4 and TRBJ1-2; the D gene is possibly TRBD1 (5 bases). V lost 0 bases and J 7 bases, leaving 10 bases between the germline ends. The CDR3 is 13 amino acids. Germline V gene data show CDR1 as SGHNT and CDR2 as YYREEE (reference sequence). CDR3 nucleotide sequence: TGTGCCAGCAGCTTGGCCCCGGGGGGTGGCTACACCTTC. This codes for CASSLAPGGGYTF.

Of note for this clone: The sample carries other DNA sequences with the same CDR3. This sequence joins TRBV19 and TRBJ2-7, with TRBD2 as a possible D gene (5 bases). The ends were cut back, 3 bases at V and 3 bases at J, with 12 bases in the middle. In germline, CDR1 is LNHDA, CDR2 SQIVND (reference sequence). The CDR3 sequence is 14 residues long. The CDR3 DNA follows: TGTGCCAGTAGTATCAAGACCAGCGGCTACGAGCAGTACTTC. It translates to CASSIKTSGYEQYF.

This chain connects TRBV19 to TRBJ1-6; D may be TRBD1 (6 bases). Between the trimmed V and J ends, which lost 4 bases and 9 bases, there was a span of 13 bases. The CDR3 is made up of 14 amino acids. Germline lookup yields CDR1 LNHDA and CDR2 SQIVND (reference sequence). CDR3 DNA sequence: TGTGCCAGTAGTAGCAGGGGAATCGGTTCACCCCTCCACTTT. The encoded protein is CASSSRGIGSPLHF.

The chain carries TRBV4-2 and TRBJ2-5; 9 bases align to TRBD2. The CDR3 sequence is 17 residues long. V trimming: 2 bases; J trimming: 5 bases; junction bases outside the gene matches: 12. Germline assignment: CDR1 LGHNA and CDR2 YNFKEQ. The CDR3 region is CASSQLLAGLSRETQYF. In DNA, the CDR3 is TGTGCCAGCAGCCAACTACTAGCGGGCCTTTCCAGGGAGACCCAGTACTTC.

This clone was detected once. The rearrangement links TRBV5-4 to TRBJ2-5, with TRBD2 matching 14 bases. Unmatched junction bases numbered 11, after V lost 4 bases and J lost 0 bases. The CDR3 consists of 19 residues. Germline values: CDR1 SGHNT, CDR2 YYREEE (reference sequence). CDR3 sequence reads: CASSQGLAGAPPYQETQYF. The CDR3 DNA follows: TGTGCCAGCAGCCAGGGACTAGCGGGAGCCCCCCCGTACCAAGAGACCCAGTACTTC.

This chain uses TRBV27 with TRBJ2-1, with 12 bases aligning to TRBD2. Germline CDR1 MNHEY, CDR2 SMNVEV (reference sequence). J lost 5 bases, V lost 5 bases, and 4 bases had no gene match. The CDR3 has 15 residues. The CDR3 sequence: CASSPGTSGHNEQFF. CDR3 nucleotides: TGTGCCAGCAGTCCGGGGACTAGCGGGCACAATGAGCAGTTCTTC.

The genes are TRBV5-4 and TRBJ2-7, with no clear D. The length of the CDR3 is 14 residues. V was cut by 2 bases and J by 1 base, with 10 bases left in between. Germline CDR1 SGHNT, CDR2 YYREEE (reference sequence). The CDR3: CASSFGRNSYEQYF. The CDR3 DNA sequence: TGTGCCAGCAGCTTTGGCCGTAATTCCTACGAGCAGTACTTC.

The J gene is TRBJ1-6, the V gene TRBV19, with TRBD1 identical over 7 bases. The CDR3 loop spans 16 amino acids. J gave up 10 bases and V 9 bases, and 18 bases lay outside the gene matches. The germline V gene encodes CDR1 LNHDA and CDR2 SQIVND (reference sequence). CDR3 nucleotides: TGTGCCAGCCACGCGTGGCAGGGGGAAGCGATATCACCCCTCCACTTT. This sequence encodes CASHAWQGEAISPLHF.

The chain joins TRBV7-2 to TRBJ1-2; D ambiguous. In germline, CDR1 is SGHTA, CDR2 FQGNSA. The CDR3 spans 15 residues. Trimming pared 3 bases from V and 0 bases from J, leaving 11 bases between. The CDR3 coding sequence is TGTGCCAGCAGCTTCTCACGGGATTCTAACTATGGCTACACCTTC. It is translated as CASSFSRDSNYGYTF. The full variable domain, rest sourced from reference TRBV7-2 and TRBJ1-2, is GAGVSQSPSNKVTEKGKDVELRCDPISGHTALYWYRQSLGQGLEFLIYFQGNSAPDKSGLPSDRFSAERTGGSVSTLTIQRTQQEDSAVYLCASSFSRDSNYGYTFGSGTRLTVV.

This sequence joins TRBV21-1 and TRBJ2-7; TRBD2, the table's D call, lacks a check against the DNA. TRBV21-1 is tagged as a pseudogene. This CDR3 comprises 13 residues. CDR3 sequence (DNA): TGTGCCAGCAGCAAATCCTCGGAGGTCAAGCAGTACTTC. It specifies CASSKSSEVKQYF.

This clone was observed once. The chain combines TRBV28 with TRBJ2-3; 9 bases agree with TRBD2. Unmatched junction bases numbered 20, after V lost 11 bases and J lost 8 bases. Per the germline V gene, CDR1 is MDHEN and CDR2 is SYDVKM. There are 16 residues in the CDR3. CDR3 sequence (DNA): TGTGCCTCTTCGCGGGGGGGGTCCCGCACAGATGTTACGCAGTATTTT. The encoded protein is CASSRGGSRTDVTQYF.

This chain joins TRBV20-1 and TRBJ1-2, with TRBD1 as a possible D gene (5 bases). The CDR3 contains 11 residues. V lost 0 bases and J 8 bases, leaving 7 bases between the germline ends. Germline-derived CDR1 and CDR2 are DFQATT and SNEGSKA (reference sequence). The CDR3 region has the DNA TGCAGTGCTAGAGAGCGGGGCGGCTACACCTTC. Its protein is CSARERGGYTF.

The chain recombines TRBV2 with TRBJ2-1; the match to TRBD2 covers 10 bases. With V trimmed by 5 bases and J by 7 bases, 8 bases remained unmatched. Germline V CDR1 and CDR2: SNHLY, FYNNEI. The CDR3 has 15 residues. In DNA, the CDR3 is TGTGCCAGCAGTTCGGATAGCGGGAGGTGGAATGAGCAGTTCTTC. Its protein product is CASSSDSGRWNEQFF.

V is TRBV21-1 and J is TRBJ2-7; whether TRBD1, the table's D call, matches the DNA was not checked. TRBV21-1 is a listed pseudogene. The CDR3 runs to 14 residues. The CDR3, as DNA: TGTGCCAGCAGCGGCCTAAAGGGGATTTACGAGCAGTACTTC. Translating gives CASSGLKGIYEQYF.

This chain links TRBV10-3 with TRBJ1-3; D is undetermined. Germline-derived CDR1 and CDR2 are ENHRY and SYGVKD. There are 15 residues in the CDR3. V lost 2 bases to trimming and J lost 0 bases, with 8 bases between them. In nucleotides, the CDR3 is TGTGCCATCAGTGAGGGGCAGAACTCTGGAAACACCATATATTTT. Encoded protein: CAISEGQNSGNTIYF.

J is TRBJ2-7 and V is TRBV11-2, with TRBD2 matching over 8 bases. After removal of 3 bases from V and 0 bases from J, the junction contained 16 bases not matched to a gene. Looked up from germline, CDR1 is SGHAT and CDR2 is FQNNGV. The CDR3 sequence is 19 residues long. CDR3 protein: CASSFLPGTRGYFSYEQYF. The CDR3 DNA sequence: TGTGCCAGCAGCTTCTTACCGGGGACTAGAGGGTACTTCTCCTACGAGCAGTACTTC.

This chain's CDR3 is CASSPGLAGVTRYEQYF. The CDR3 DNA reads TGTGCCAGCAGTCCCGGACTAGCGGGAGTGACTCGTTACGAGCAGTACTTC. The J gene is TRBJ2-7, the V gene TRBV27, with 13 bases identical to TRBD2. The CDR3 totals 17 residues. The V gene end was trimmed by 5 bases and the J gene end by 4 bases; junction bases not matched to a gene: 11. Germline V lookup: CDR1 MNHEY, CDR2 SMNVEV (reference sequence).

The chain uses TRBV5-6 and TRBJ1-5; D uncertain. In germline, CDR1 is SGHDT, CDR2 YYEEEE. Trimming took 1 base from V and 7 from J, leaving 12 bases between them. The length of the CDR3 is 14 residues. The CDR3 here is CASSLTGLRQPQHF. Written as DNA, the CDR3 is TGTGCCAGCAGCTTGACGGGATTAAGGCAGCCCCAGCATTTT.

The chain links TRBV7-9 to TRBJ2-1; weak D call: TRBD2 (6 bases). Germline V lookup: CDR1 SEHNR, CDR2 FQNEAQ (reference sequence). The V gene lost 5 bases and the J gene lost 10 bases, with 18 bases spanning the gap. This CDR3 has 14 amino acids. CDR3 protein: CASSTRGVDDEQFF. For the CDR3, the DNA is TGTGCCAGCAGCACGCGCGGGGTGGACGACGAGCAGTTCTTC.

This chain uses TRBV6-5 with TRBJ2-7; D is perhaps TRBD2 (6 bases). The CDR3 contains 15 residues. Germline V gene lookup returns CDR1 MNHEY and CDR2 SVGAGI. The germline V and J ends were trimmed by 8 bases and 0 bases, with 17 bases remaining between them. CDR3 DNA: TGTGCCAGCCGCCGCGGGGAGTCGAGCTCCTACGAGCAGTACTTC. Protein product: CASRRGESSSYEQYF.